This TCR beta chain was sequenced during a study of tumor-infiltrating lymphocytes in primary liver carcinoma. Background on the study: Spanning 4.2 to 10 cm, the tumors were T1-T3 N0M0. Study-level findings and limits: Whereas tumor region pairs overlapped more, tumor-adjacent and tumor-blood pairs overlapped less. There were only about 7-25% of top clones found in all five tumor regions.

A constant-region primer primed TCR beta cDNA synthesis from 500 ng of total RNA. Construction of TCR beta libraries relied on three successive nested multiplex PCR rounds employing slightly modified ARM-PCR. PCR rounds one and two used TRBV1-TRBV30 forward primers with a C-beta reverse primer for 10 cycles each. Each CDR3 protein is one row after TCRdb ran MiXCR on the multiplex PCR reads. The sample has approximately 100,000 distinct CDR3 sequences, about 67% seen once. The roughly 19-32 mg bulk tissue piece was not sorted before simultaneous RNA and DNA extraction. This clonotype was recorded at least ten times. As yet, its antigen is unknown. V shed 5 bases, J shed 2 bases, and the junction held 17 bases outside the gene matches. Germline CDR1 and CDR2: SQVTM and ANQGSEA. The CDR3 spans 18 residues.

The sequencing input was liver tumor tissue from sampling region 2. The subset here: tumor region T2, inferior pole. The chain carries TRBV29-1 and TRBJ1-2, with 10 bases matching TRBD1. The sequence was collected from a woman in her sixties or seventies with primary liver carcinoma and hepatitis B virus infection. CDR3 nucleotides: TGCAGCGTTTCCTCCCCCCGGGACAGGGGAGGGGGGAACTATGGCTACACCTTC. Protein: CSVSSPRDRGGGNYGYTF.